This entry features one T cell receptor beta chain sequence. Clones were sequenced by immunoSEQ multiplex PCR, and TCRdb holds only the in-frame ones, with some missing. The sample carries just over 300,000 clones, over 80% recorded once. This record comes from a study of blood T cell repertoires in COVID-19. Overall study context: The United States, Italy and Spain provided the acute and convalescent COVID-19 samples. PBMCs, B-cell-depleted T cells, or T cells were the source of the cDNA or gDNA that made up the material.

Two consecutive negative NP/OP PCR tests, clearance, or resolved symptoms defined Cohort 3 recovery. Sequenced sample: PBMCs or T cells enriched from blood (not recorded which). The TCR sequence derives from a woman aged 18 to 35 who had recovered from COVID-19.

The CDR3 bases are TGTGCCAGTAGTCCTCGGACAGGGGTTGGGAACACTGAAGCTTTCTTT. Encoded protein: CASSPRTGVGNTEAFF. V and J are TRBV19 and TRBJ1-1; 9 positions match TRBD1. Trimming removed 5 bases from V and 1 base from J; junction bases left unmatched: 8. The CDR3 loop spans 16 amino acids. CDR1 and CDR2 (germline): LNHDA, SQIVND (reference sequence).